The text below deals with one T cell receptor (beta chain). The use of a sample-barcoded 5' primer and a J-beta primer mix characterized a second PCR of roughly 6 to 11 cycles. TCRdb re-called the 5' RACE reads with MiXCR, one entry per CDR3 protein. The table records about 640,000 distinct CDR3 sequences, approximately 59% of them present only once. Caucasian, healthy and from Russia, the donors were aged between about 6 and 90. This record comes from a study of blood T cells in healthy people across ages. Germline loops: CDR1 MNHEY, CDR2 SMNVEV (reference sequence). This CDR3 region has 15 residues. J was trimmed by 2 bases and V by 2 bases; bases with no gene match: 4.

This chain uses TRBV27 with TRBJ2-7, with 9 bases matching TRBD2. The clonotype comes from a man aged 60 to 75 in good health. Source material: blood. CDR3 in amino acids: CASSLKAGGPYEQYF. The CDR3 DNA follows: TGTGCCAGCAGTTTAAAAGCGGGGGGCCCCTACGAGCAGTACTTC.